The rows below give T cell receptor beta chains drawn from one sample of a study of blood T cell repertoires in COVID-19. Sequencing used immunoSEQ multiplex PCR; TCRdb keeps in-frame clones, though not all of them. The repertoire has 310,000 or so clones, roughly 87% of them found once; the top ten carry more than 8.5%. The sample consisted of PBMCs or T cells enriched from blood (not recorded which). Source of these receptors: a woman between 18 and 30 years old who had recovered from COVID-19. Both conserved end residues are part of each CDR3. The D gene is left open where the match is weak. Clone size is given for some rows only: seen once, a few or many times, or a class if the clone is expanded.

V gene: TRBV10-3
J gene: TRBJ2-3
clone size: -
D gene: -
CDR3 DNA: TGTGCCATCAGTGACTCGTTTCTGGCCCCCCAAAACACAGATACGCAGTATTTT
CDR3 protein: CAISDSFLAPQNTDTQYF

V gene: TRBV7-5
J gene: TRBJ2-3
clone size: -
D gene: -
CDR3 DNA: TGTGTCAGAAGCCCCCCGGGGAGGACAGGGAGCGGCACAGATACGCAGTATTTT
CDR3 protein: CVRSPPGRTGSGTDTQYF

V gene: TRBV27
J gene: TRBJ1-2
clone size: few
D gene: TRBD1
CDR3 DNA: TGTGCCAGCAGTTTAAGGGGACAGGGGGCTAACTATGGCTACACCTTC
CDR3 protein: CASSLRGQGANYGYTF

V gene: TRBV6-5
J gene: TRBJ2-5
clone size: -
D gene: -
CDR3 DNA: TGTGCCAGCAGCATCAGAGGGGAGACCCAGTACTTC
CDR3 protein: CASSIRGETQYF

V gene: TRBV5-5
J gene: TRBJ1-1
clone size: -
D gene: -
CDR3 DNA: TGTGCCAGCAGTCTCACGGGGGGAGAGACTGAAGCTTTCTTT
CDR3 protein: CASSLTGGETEAFF

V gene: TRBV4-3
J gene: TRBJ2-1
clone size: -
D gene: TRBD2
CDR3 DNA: TGCGCCAGCAGCCAACACCCAGCGGGGGGCGCGGATGAGCAGTTCTTC
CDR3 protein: CASSQHPAGGADEQFF

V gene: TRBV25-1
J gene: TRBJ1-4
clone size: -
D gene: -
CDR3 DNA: TGTGCCAGCAGTCGGGGGGGGGACGATGAAAAACTGTTTTTT
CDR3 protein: CASSRGGDDEKLFF

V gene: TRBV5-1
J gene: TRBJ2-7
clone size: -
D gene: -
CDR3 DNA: TGCGCCAGCAGCTTGGCACAGAGTTACGAGCAGTACTTC
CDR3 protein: CASSLAQSYEQYF

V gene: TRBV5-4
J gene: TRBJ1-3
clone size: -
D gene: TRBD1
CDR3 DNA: TGTGCCAGCAGCCAAAACAGGGGATCTGGAAACACCATATATTTT
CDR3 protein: CASSQNRGSGNTIYF

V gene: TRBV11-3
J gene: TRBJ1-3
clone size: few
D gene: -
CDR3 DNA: TGTGCCAGCAGCTTCGGGGGTTCCGGAAACACCATATATTTT
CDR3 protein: CASSFGGSGNTIYF

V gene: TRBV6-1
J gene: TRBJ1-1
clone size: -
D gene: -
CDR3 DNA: TGTGCCAGCAGTGAGCAAGCATGGGCCACTGAAGCTTTCTTT
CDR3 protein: CASSEQAWATEAFF

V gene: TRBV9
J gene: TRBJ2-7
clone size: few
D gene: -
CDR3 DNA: TGTGCCAGCAGCATAGAAGAAAGGACACCTTTAATATTC
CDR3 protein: CASSIEERTPLIF

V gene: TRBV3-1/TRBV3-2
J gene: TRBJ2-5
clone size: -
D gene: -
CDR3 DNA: TGTGCCAGCAGCCAAATGGGCCTATACGAAGAGACCCAGTACTTC
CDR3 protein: CASSQMGLYEETQYF

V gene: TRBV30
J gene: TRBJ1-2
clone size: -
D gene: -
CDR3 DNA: TGTGCCTGGATGAGGACAGACAACTATGGCTACACCTTC
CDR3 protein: CAWMRTDNYGYTF

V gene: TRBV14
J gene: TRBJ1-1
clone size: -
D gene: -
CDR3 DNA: TGTGCCAGCAGCCAAGAAAACTGGGGCAGACCCATGAACACTGAAGCTTTCTTT
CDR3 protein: CASSQENWGRPMNTEAFF

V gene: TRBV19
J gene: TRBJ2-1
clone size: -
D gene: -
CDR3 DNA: TGTGCCAGTAGGTTACGGGGGGCTGGATACAATGAGCAGTTCTTC
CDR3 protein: CASRLRGAGYNEQFF

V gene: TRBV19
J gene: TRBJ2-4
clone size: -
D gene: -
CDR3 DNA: TGTGCCAGGAACGCGACTGGGGGGACAGCCGGATACTTC
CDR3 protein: CARNATGGTAGYF

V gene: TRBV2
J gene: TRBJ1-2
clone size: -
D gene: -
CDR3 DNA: TGTGCCAGCAGTGGACAGTATGGCTACACCTTC
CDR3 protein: CASSGQYGYTF

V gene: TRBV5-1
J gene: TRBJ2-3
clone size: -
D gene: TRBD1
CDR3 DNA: TGCGCCAGCAGACAAAACCTACAGGGGATTAGCACAGATACGCAGTATTTT
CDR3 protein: CASRQNLQGISTDTQYF

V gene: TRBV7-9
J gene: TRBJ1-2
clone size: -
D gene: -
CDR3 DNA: TGTGCCAGCAGCTTAGCGGGACTCCTCCATGGCTACACCTTC
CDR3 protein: CASSLAGLLHGYTF

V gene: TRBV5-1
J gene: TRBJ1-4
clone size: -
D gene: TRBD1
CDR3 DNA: TGCGCCAGCAGCTCTTTCGGACAGGGGGCTAATGAAAAACTGTTTTTT
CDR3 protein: CASSSFGQGANEKLFF

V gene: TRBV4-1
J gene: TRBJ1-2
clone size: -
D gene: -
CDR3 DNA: TGCGCCAGCAGCCAAGAACAGCTTGCAGCAGACTATGGCTACACCTTC
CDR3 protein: CASSQEQLAADYGYTF

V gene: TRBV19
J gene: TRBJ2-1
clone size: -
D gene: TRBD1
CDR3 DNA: TGTGCCAGTAGTTCCCACAGGGGGCTTAGCTCCTACAATGAGCAGTTCTTC
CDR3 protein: CASSSHRGLSSYNEQFF

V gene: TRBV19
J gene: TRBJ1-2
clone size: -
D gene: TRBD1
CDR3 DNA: TGTGCCACCAGGCCCCGGACAGGGGTGGTAGTGTATGGCTACACCTTC
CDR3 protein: CATRPRTGVVVYGYTF

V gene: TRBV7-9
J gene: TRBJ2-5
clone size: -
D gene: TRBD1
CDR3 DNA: TGTGCCAGCAGACACACAGGGGAAGAGACCCAGTACTTC
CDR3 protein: CASRHTGEETQYF

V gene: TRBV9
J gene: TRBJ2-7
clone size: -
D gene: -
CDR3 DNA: TGTGCCAGCAGCGTAGGGCAGGGAATGAGGGAGCAGTACTTC
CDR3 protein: CASSVGQGMREQYF